Listed here is a single TCR beta chain. Its antigen is unknown. These data belong to a study of shared clonotypes between healthy human individuals. Profiled with immunoSEQ multiplex PCR; TCRdb holds only in-frame clones, not every one. In the table there are roughly 1,500,000 clones, 98% of which are singletons. Whole-study results and caveats: Rarefaction gave evidence that sorted-subset sequencing remained incomplete despite large depth. Lower generation probabilities were found for non-shared clonotypes than for those shared by all four donors.

Per germline, CDR1 LGHNA and CDR2 YNFKEQ. Trimming at V came to 0 bases and at J to 5 bases, leaving 14 bases not matched to a gene. The CDR3 extends over 18 amino acids. Sequences were obtained from naive CD4+ T cells sorted from blood. As for subset: CD45RA+ positively selected. This TCR was sampled from a man under 40 in good health. This sequence joins TRBV4-2 and TRBJ1-2, with 8 positions matching TRBD1. The CDR3 DNA is TGTGCCAGCAGCCAAGAATCAGGGGGCCAAACGTCGAGGTATGGCTACACCTTC. It is translated as CASSQESGGQTSRYGYTF.